These 20 T cell receptor beta chains came from one sample sequenced in a study of T-cell reconstitution after alpha-beta-depleted transplantation in children. Unique molecular identifiers were built into the TCRbeta library. TCRdb analysed the PCR reads with MiXCR anew, one entry per CDR3 protein. The sample includes 600,000 to 700,000 distinct CDR3 sequences, over 15% of them seen just once. The source material was PBMCs from the stem cell graft donor, sampled from the stem cell graft. The origin of the receptors is a human donor who donated a stem cell graft to a child with acute myeloid leukemia.

The rearrangement uses TRBV5-1 and TRBJ1-2, with 7 positions matching TRBD1. CDR1 and CDR2 from the germline V gene are SGHRS and YFSETQ. CDR3 size: 15 residues. J gave up 1 base and V 1 base, and 4 bases lay outside the gene matches. CDR3 protein: CASSLTGAFNYGYTF. CDR3 coding DNA: TGCGCCAGCAGCTTGACAGGGGCGTTTAACTATGGCTACACCTTC.

The table lists this clonotype with a few counts. V is TRBV12-3 or TRBV12-4 and J is TRBJ2-5, with 9 bases aligning to TRBD2. This CDR3 has 14 residues. V shed 5 bases and J 4 bases; nucleotides not matched to a gene: 5. DNA of the CDR3: TGTGCCAGCAGTAGCGGGACTAGCCGAGAGACCCAGTACTTC. Translating it yields CASSSGTSRETQYF.

The chain couples TRBV12-3 or TRBV12-4 to TRBJ1-2; no clear D gene. This CDR3 region has 13 residues. Trimming cost V 6 bases and J 8 bases, with 16 bases left between them. The CDR3, as DNA: TGTGCCAGCAGCTATCAGGATAGGAGCGGCTACACCTTC. It specifies CASSYQDRSGYTF.

This clonotype was picked up many times. The chain has TRBV29-1 and TRBJ2-1, with 7 bases that match TRBD1. V gave up 8 bases and J gave up 1 base; unmatched junction bases: 11. The CDR3 is made up of 15 amino acids. Germline assignment: CDR1 SQVTM and CDR2 ANQGSEA. This chain's CDR3 is CSILVRQGSYNEQFF. CDR3 coding DNA: TGCAGCATTCTCGTCCGACAGGGTTCCTACAATGAGCAGTTCTTC.

This clonotype was found many times. CDR3 bases: TGTGCCAGCAGCGCCTCCGGCAATCAGCCCCAGCATTTT. Translated: CASSASGNQPQHF. This rearrangement joins TRBV9 to TRBJ1-5; D is unclear. The CDR3 sequence is 13 residues long. The V gene lost 3 bases and the J gene lost 2 bases, with 6 bases spanning the gap. CDR1 and CDR2 (germline): SGDLS, YYNGEE.

This clonotype was detected many times. The V gene is TRBV12-3 or TRBV12-4, the J gene TRBJ2-1; D gene ambiguous. CDR3 length: 15 amino acids. The V and J ends lost 7 bases and 3 bases respectively, with 16 bases between them. The CDR3 DNA sequence: TGTGCCAGCACCTCGAACGTCCGGATCTACAATGAGCAGTTCTTC. The encoded protein is CASTSNVRIYNEQFF.

This clonotype turned up a few times. The chain uses TRBV20-1 and TRBJ2-6; no firm D call. CDR1 and CDR2 (germline): DFQATT, SNEGSKA (reference sequence). This CDR3 comprises 14 residues. Deletions cut 1 base from V and 2 bases from J, with 6 bases between. The CDR3 DNA reads as TGCAGTGCTAGAGTAACAGCTGGGGCCAACGTCCTGACTTTC. Translation: CSARVTAGANVLTF.

This clonotype was seen a handful of times. This chain joins TRBV12-3 or TRBV12-4 and TRBJ2-2; 11 positions match TRBD1. V was clipped by 3 bases and J by 0 bases; unmatched bases: 0. The CDR3 has 16 residues. CDR3 in amino acids: CASSLGQGANTGELFF. The CDR3 bases are TGTGCCAGCAGTTTGGGACAGGGGGCGAACACCGGGGAGCTGTTTTTT.

This clonotype was recorded at least ten times. The V call is TRBV20-1, the J call TRBJ1-1; the D gene is possibly TRBD1 (6 bases). Per the germline V gene, CDR1 is DFQATT and CDR2 is SNEGSKA (reference sequence). Trimming pared 4 bases from V and 3 bases from J, leaving 15 bases between. The CDR3 runs to 14 residues. CDR3 amino acids: CSANSGGGHTEAFF. CDR3 coding DNA: TGCAGTGCTAATTCGGGGGGCGGTCACACTGAAGCTTTCTTT.

This clonotype was observed at least ten times. The chain has TRBV7-2 and TRBJ2-7, with 7 bases identical to TRBD1. Trimming removed 5 bases from V and 4 bases from J; junction bases left unmatched: 2. CDR3 length: 12 residues. CDR1 is SGHTA and CDR2 is FQGNSA in the germline V gene. CDR3 protein: CASSLTGYEQYV. Written as DNA, the CDR3 is TGTGCCAGCAGCCTGACAGGGTACGAGCAGTACGTC.

The chain employs TRBV6-2 or TRBV6-3 and TRBJ2-7; D gene ambiguous. V lost 4 bases, J lost 0 bases, and 13 bases lay in between. The CDR3 contains 15 residues. The germline V gene encodes CDR1 MNHEY and CDR2 SVGEGT. CDR3 loop: CASSSWAEPSYEQYV. Here the CDR3 DNA reads TGTGCCAGCAGTTCTTGGGCAGAGCCCTCCTACGAGCAGTACGTC.

The chain employs TRBV4-3 and TRBJ2-2; 9 bases align to TRBD1. Per the germline V gene, CDR1 is LGHNA and CDR2 is YSLEER. The V and J ends lost 4 bases and 6 bases, in that order; junction bases with no gene match: 6. This CDR3 has 15 residues. The CDR3 DNA sequence: TGCGCCAGCAGCCCTTACAGGGGGCAGGCCGGGGAGCTGTTTTTT. Amino acids: CASSPYRGQAGELFF.

This clonotype was seen many times. The chain is built from TRBV9 and TRBJ1-5; no clear D gene. The CDR3 contains 15 residues. The V gene lost 3 bases and the J gene lost 2 bases, with 12 bases spanning the gap. The germline V gene encodes CDR1 SGDLS and CDR2 YYNGEE. The CDR3: CASSGDDIGNQPQHF. CDR3 coding DNA: TGTGCCAGCAGCGGCGACGACATTGGCAATCAGCCCCAGCATTTT.

This chain uses TRBV7-9 with TRBJ1-1; TRBD1 is a possible D gene (5 bases). Trimming pared 6 bases from V and 4 bases from J, leaving 15 bases between. Germline CDR1 reads SEHNR; CDR2 reads FQNEAQ (reference sequence). This CDR3 has 14 residues. The CDR3: CASSPRASGTEAFF. DNA for the CDR3: TGTGCCAGCAGTCCCAGGGCGTCGGGCACTGAAGCTTTCTTT.

The chain recombines TRBV5-4 with TRBJ1-6, with D unresolved. V was trimmed by 0 bases and J by 11 bases, leaving 12 bases between them. From germline, CDR1 is SGHNT and CDR2 YYREEE (reference sequence). The CDR3 loop spans 14 amino acids. The CDR3 protein is CASSLEGYKAPLHF. The DNA of the CDR3 is TGTGCCAGCAGCTTGGAAGGGTATAAGGCACCCCTCCACTTT.

This clonotype was recorded many times. The rearrangement joins TRBV20-1 to TRBJ2-2, with D perhaps TRBD1 or TRBD2 (5 bases each). From germline, CDR1 is DFQATT and CDR2 SNEGSKA (reference sequence). V lost 1 base, J lost 5 bases, and 8 bases lay in between. The CDR3 has 13 amino acids. The CDR3 here is CSARGGGTGELFF. DNA for the CDR3: TGCAGTGCTAGAGGGGGCGGGACCGGGGAGCTGTTTTTT.

This clonotype came up a few times. V and J are TRBV30 and TRBJ1-2; D not resolved. The CDR3 sequence is 11 residues long. CDR1 GTSNPN and CDR2 SVGIG come from the germline V gene (reference sequence). The V gene lost 2 bases and the J gene lost 4 bases, with 5 bases spanning the gap. This chain's CDR3 is CAWSMLYGYTF. Written as DNA, the CDR3 is TGTGCCTGGAGTATGCTCTATGGCTACACCTTC.

This clonotype was seen more than once but under ten times. V gene TRBV5-5 combines with J gene TRBJ2-4; 7 bases are shared with TRBD1. Looked up from germline, CDR1 is SGHKS and CDR2 is YYEKEE (reference sequence). The ends lost 4 bases at V and 1 base at J; junction bases unmatched: 2. The CDR3 has 14 residues. CDR3 in DNA: TGTGCCAGCAGCCAGACAGGGGCCAAAAACATTCAGTACTTC. It translates to CASSQTGAKNIQYF.

The chain uses TRBV4-1 and TRBJ2-2; D may correspond to TRBD1 or TRBD2 (6 bases each). The CDR3 runs 15 residues. V was trimmed by 4 bases and J by 5 bases, leaving 14 bases between them. Germline V gene sequence: CDR1 MGHRA, CDR2 YSYEKL. CDR3 in DNA: TGCGCCAGCAGCCCGGGGGCTCGTTTTACCGGGGAGCTGTTTTTT. Translating gives CASSPGARFTGELFF.

The CDR3 DNA is TGCAGTGCTAGTGGGGGAACTGGAAACACCATATATTTT. Translated, it gives CSASGGTGNTIYF. J is TRBJ1-3 and V is TRBV20-1; perhaps TRBD1 as D (5 bases). Germline V gene sequence: CDR1 DFQATT, CDR2 SNEGSKA (reference sequence). This CDR3 region has 13 residues. Trimming removed 3 bases at V and 2 bases at J, with 8 bases between.